A selection of T cell receptor beta chains follows, all from one sample in a study of shared clonotypes between healthy human individuals. Profiling relied on immunoSEQ multiplex PCR, and the TCRdb table lists in-frame clones only, not all of them. This table holds around 620,000 clones, 95% found once. Sequences were obtained from naive CD8+ T cells sorted from blood. The receptor source for this set is a woman aged 25-40 years in good health. Both conserved end residues are part of each CDR3. D genes are given only for firm matches. Rows give clone size only sometimes, using once, few, many, or a class for an expanded clone.

D: TRBD2
V: TRBV7-9
J: TRBJ2-1
size: .
DNA: TGTGCCAGCAGCCCCGGGACTAGCGGATACAATGAGCAGTTCTTC
CDR3: CASSPGTSGYNEQFF

D: TRBD2
V: TRBV19
J: TRBJ2-7
size: .
DNA: TGTGCCAGTGGGGCAGCGGGAGGCCACTACGAGCAGTACTTC
CDR3: CASGAAGGHYEQYF

D: .
V: TRBV29-1
J: TRBJ1-1
size: .
DNA: TGCAGCGTTGAAACAACAGGGAATTTGGCTGAAGCTTTCTTT
CDR3: CSVETTGNLAEAFF

D: .
V: TRBV13
J: TRBJ2-3
size: .
DNA: TGTGCCAGCAGCACGCGCAGGGACTCGTCCACAGATACGCAGTATTTT
CDR3: CASSTRRDSSTDTQYF

D: .
V: TRBV18
J: TRBJ2-7
size: .
DNA: TGTGCCAGCTCACCACACACCTACGAGCAGTACTTC
CDR3: CASSPHTYEQYF

D: .
V: TRBV28
J: TRBJ2-7
size: .
DNA: TGTGCCAGCAGTTTTTTGCCACAGGGTGGCGAGCAGTACTTC
CDR3: CASSFLPQGGEQYF

D: .
V: TRBV27
J: TRBJ1-1
size: .
DNA: TGTGCCAGCTCCTGGGGGACGGAAGCTTTCTTT
CDR3: CASSWGTEAFF

D: .
V: TRBV19
J: TRBJ1-4
size: few
DNA: TGTGCCAGTAGTATGTGGGTGTATGAAAAACTGTTTTTT
CDR3: CASSMWVYEKLFF

D: .
V: TRBV9
J: TRBJ2-7
size: .
DNA: TGTGCCAGCACCGAGGGGGGATGGACTCCCCTCGAAGAGCAGTACTTC
CDR3: CASTEGGWTPLEEQYF

D: TRBD1
V: TRBV5-4
J: TRBJ2-1
size: .
DNA: TGTGCCAGCAGCTCCTCCGAAGGGACAGGGGTCAATGAGCAGTTCTTC
CDR3: CASSSSEGTGVNEQFF

D: TRBD2
V: TRBV28
J: TRBJ2-7
size: .
DNA: TGTGCCAGCAGTTCCTTCGGACTAGCGGACTCCTACGAGCAGTACTTC
CDR3: CASSSFGLADSYEQYF

D: .
V: TRBV7-8
J: TRBJ2-7
size: .
DNA: TGTGCCAGCAGCTTCGCGGTGGGCGAGCAGTACTTC
CDR3: CASSFAVGEQYF

D: .
V: TRBV30
J: TRBJ2-3
size: .
DNA: TGTGCCTGGGAAAGTGACACAGATACGCAGTATTTT
CDR3: CAWESDTDTQYF

D: TRBD2
V: TRBV28
J: TRBJ2-2
size: .
DNA: TGTGCCAGCTCTCCCACTAGCGGGTGGAACACCGGGGAGCTGTTTTTT
CDR3: CASSPTSGWNTGELFF

D: .
V: TRBV5-4
J: TRBJ2-3
size: .
DNA: TGTGCCAGCAGCACCTGGACGAGCACAGATACGCAGTATTTT
CDR3: CASSTWTSTDTQYF

D: .
V: TRBV28
J: TRBJ2-5
size: .
DNA: TGTGCCAGCAGTGACAGGCGGCTACCTGAGACCCAGTACTTC
CDR3: CASSDRRLPETQYF

D: .
V: TRBV19
J: TRBJ1-5
size: few
DNA: TGTGCCAGTAGTGTTTGGGGCAATCAGCCCCAGCATTTT
CDR3: CASSVWGNQPQHF

D: .
V: TRBV27
J: TRBJ2-7
size: .
DNA: TGTGCCAGCAGTTCCGACTACTACGAGCAGTACTTC
CDR3: CASSSDYYEQYF

D: .
V: TRBV6-1
J: TRBJ1-5
size: .
DNA: TGTGCCAGCAGTGATGGGGGTCAGCCCCAGCATTTT
CDR3: CASSDGGQPQHF

D: .
V: TRBV28
J: TRBJ1-1
size: .
DNA: TGTGCCAGCAGTTCTTGGGGGGCGATCGAAGCTTTCTTT
CDR3: CASSSWGAIEAFF

D: TRBD1
V: TRBV6-5
J: TRBJ2-7
size: .
DNA: TGTGCCATCAGGAATGAAAGGACAGGTGGCTACGAGCAGTACTTC
CDR3: CAIRNERTGGYEQYF

D: TRBD1
V: TRBV19
J: TRBJ1-5
size: .
DNA: TGTGCCAGTACCATAGGGACAGGGAAAGGTCAGCCCCAGCATTTT
CDR3: CASTIGTGKGQPQHF

D: .
V: TRBV28
J: TRBJ2-7
size: .
DNA: TGTGCCAGCAGTCCCGGGACAAATACCTACGAGCAGTACTTC
CDR3: CASSPGTNTYEQYF

D: .
V: TRBV4-1
J: TRBJ2-7
size: .
DNA: TGCGCCAGCAGCCAAGAGGATCTGGGCCTTTACGAGCAGTACTTC
CDR3: CASSQEDLGLYEQYF

D: .
V: TRBV9
J: TRBJ2-7
size: .
DNA: TGTGCCAGCAGCGCCGGGACGTCAGGGCTCGAGCAGTACTTC
CDR3: CASSAGTSGLEQYF

D: TRBD1
V: TRBV13
J: TRBJ2-2
size: .
DNA: TGTGCCAGCAGCACCACCGGGACAGGGAGAACCGGGGAGCTGTTTTTT
CDR3: CASSTTGTGRTGELFF

D: .
V: TRBV11-3
J: TRBJ2-7
size: .
DNA: TGTGCCAGCAGTGGGACCCACTACGAGCAGTACTTC
CDR3: CASSGTHYEQYF

D: .
V: TRBV5-4
J: TRBJ1-2
size: few
DNA: TGTGCCAGCAGCTTGCCTGCGGGTCGTGGCTACACCTTC
CDR3: CASSLPAGRGYTF

D: .
V: TRBV28
J: TRBJ2-3
size: .
DNA: TGTGCCAGCAGTTTAGGACATTCGGGCACAGATACGCAGTATTTT
CDR3: CASSLGHSGTDTQYF

D: TRBD1
V: TRBV7-9
J: TRBJ1-2
size: .
DNA: TGTGCCAGCAGCCCCGGGACAGATTATGGCTACACCTTC
CDR3: CASSPGTDYGYTF

D: .
V: TRBV28
J: TRBJ2-7
size: .
DNA: TGTGCCAGCAGTTTCGCAGGGAACTACGAGCAGTACTTC
CDR3: CASSFAGNYEQYF

D: TRBD2
V: TRBV7-2
J: TRBJ2-1
size: .
DNA: TGTGCCAGCAGCTTGAGGGACTACCCCGACAATGAGCAGTTCTTC
CDR3: CASSLRDYPDNEQFF

D: TRBD1
V: TRBV19
J: TRBJ2-4
size: .
DNA: TGTGCCAGTAGTGGGGGGACAGGGATACTAGCCAAAAACATTCAGTACTTC
CDR3: CASSGGTGILAKNIQYF

D: TRBD2
V: TRBV4-2
J: TRBJ2-1
size: .
DNA: TGTGCCAGCAGCCAAGGTTATAGCGGGAGTAGAAATGAGCAGTTCTTC
CDR3: CASSQGYSGSRNEQFF

D: TRBD1
V: TRBV11-1
J: TRBJ1-1
size: .
DNA: TGTGCCAGCAGCTTAGTCAGGGGGCACACTGAAGCTTTCTTT
CDR3: CASSLVRGHTEAFF

D: TRBD1
V: TRBV9
J: TRBJ1-2
size: .
DNA: TGTGCCAGCAGCGTAGGACAGGGGGCGATCGGCTATGGCTACACCTTC
CDR3: CASSVGQGAIGYGYTF

D: TRBD1
V: TRBV4-1
J: TRBJ2-1
size: once
DNA: TGCGCCAGCAGCCAGACAAACAGGGGAATGGGGAATGAGCAGTTCTTC
CDR3: CASSQTNRGMGNEQFF

D: .
V: TRBV27
J: TRBJ1-2
size: .
DNA: TGTGCCAGCATGGGGGCGACAGCTCTCACCAACTATGGCTACACCTTC
CDR3: CASMGATALTNYGYTF

D: TRBD1
V: TRBV11-2
J: TRBJ1-2
size: .
DNA: TGTGCCAGCAGCTTAGTAAAGGGGGCGGGCGGCTACACCTTC
CDR3: CASSLVKGAGGYTF

D: TRBD1
V: TRBV7-8
J: TRBJ1-2
size: .
DNA: TGTGCCAGCACCAGGGACAGCGGCTATGGCTACACCTTC
CDR3: CASTRDSGYGYTF

D: .
V: TRBV29-1
J: TRBJ2-7
size: few
DNA: TGCAGCGTTGGTATCCTGGGATACGAGCAGTACTTC
CDR3: CSVGILGYEQYF

D: TRBD1
V: TRBV5-8
J: TRBJ1-1
size: .
DNA: TGTGCCAGCAGCTCTACAGGGGGCCATGAAGCTTTCTTT
CDR3: CASSSTGGHEAFF

D: TRBD2
V: TRBV27
J: TRBJ2-1
size: once
DNA: TGTGCCAGCTCTCATAGCGGGATCTCCTACAATGAGCAGTTCTTC
CDR3: CASSHSGISYNEQFF

D: .
V: TRBV19
J: TRBJ1-5
size: .
DNA: TGTGCCAGTAGTATTTGGGGTATGGCCAATCAGCCCCAGCATTTT
CDR3: CASSIWGMANQPQHF

D: TRBD1
V: TRBV13
J: TRBJ2-7
size: .
DNA: TGTGCCAGCAGCTCTGGACAGGGCGCGGTTCGGCAGTACTTC
CDR3: CASSSGQGAVRQYF

D: TRBD1
V: TRBV27
J: TRBJ1-5
size: .
DNA: TGTGCCAGCAAGCCGGGACAGCCCCGTTTAGGCAATCAGCCCCAGCATTTT
CDR3: CASKPGQPRLGNQPQHF

D: .
V: TRBV6-6
J: TRBJ2-7
size: .
DNA: TGTGCCAGCAGCCCTCGGACTGGGAAAGGCTACGAGCAGTACTTC
CDR3: CASSPRTGKGYEQYF

D: .
V: TRBV28
J: TRBJ1-2
size: .
DNA: TGTGCCAGCCCGGGCCTCGGACAGATTGGCTGCCGCGATGGCTACACCTTC
CDR3: CASPGLGQIGCRDGYTF